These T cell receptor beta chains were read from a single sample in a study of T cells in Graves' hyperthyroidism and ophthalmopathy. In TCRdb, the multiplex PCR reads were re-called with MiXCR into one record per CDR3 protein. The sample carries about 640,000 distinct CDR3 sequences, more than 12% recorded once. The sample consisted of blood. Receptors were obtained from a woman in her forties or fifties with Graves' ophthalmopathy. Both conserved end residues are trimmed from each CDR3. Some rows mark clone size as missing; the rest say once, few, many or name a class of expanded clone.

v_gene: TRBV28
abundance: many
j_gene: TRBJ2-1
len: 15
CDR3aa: ASSSGLAGGPVNEQF

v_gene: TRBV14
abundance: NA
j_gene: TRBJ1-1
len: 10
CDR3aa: ASSQTVTEAF

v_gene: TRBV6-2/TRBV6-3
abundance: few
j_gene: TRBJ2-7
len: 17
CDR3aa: ASTDLTSGKFRHFYEQY

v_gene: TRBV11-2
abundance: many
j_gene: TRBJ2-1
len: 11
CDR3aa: ASSAGLAVNQF

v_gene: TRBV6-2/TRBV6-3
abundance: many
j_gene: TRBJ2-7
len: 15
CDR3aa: ASSQRGGILETYEQY

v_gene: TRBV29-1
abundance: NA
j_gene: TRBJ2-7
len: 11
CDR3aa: SVSAGPTYEQY

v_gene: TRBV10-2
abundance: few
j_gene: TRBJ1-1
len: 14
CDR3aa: ASCEPLPMMNTEAF

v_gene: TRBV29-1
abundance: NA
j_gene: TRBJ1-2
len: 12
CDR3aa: SVDAFKGPPIYT

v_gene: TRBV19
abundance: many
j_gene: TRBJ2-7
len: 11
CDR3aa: ASSSGGSYEQY

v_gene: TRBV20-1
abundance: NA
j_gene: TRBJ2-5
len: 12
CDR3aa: SASTPALQETQY

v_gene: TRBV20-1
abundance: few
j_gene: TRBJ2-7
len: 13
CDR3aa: SARERGQSSYEQY

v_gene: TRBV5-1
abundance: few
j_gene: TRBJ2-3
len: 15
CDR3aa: ASSFGLLVSSTDTQY

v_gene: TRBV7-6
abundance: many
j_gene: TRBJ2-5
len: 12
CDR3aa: ASSTFSPKETQY

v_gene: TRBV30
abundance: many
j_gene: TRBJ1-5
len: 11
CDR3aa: AWSVEGGSAQH

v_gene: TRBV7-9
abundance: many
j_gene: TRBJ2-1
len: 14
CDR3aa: ASSGGLAGAYNEQF

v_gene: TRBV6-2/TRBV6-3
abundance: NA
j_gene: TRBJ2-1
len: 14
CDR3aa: ASSPLAEGIGNEQF

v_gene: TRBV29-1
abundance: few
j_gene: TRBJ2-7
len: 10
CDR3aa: SVSDGSYEQY

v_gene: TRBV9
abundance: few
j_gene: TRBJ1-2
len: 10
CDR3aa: ASSGLQSGYT

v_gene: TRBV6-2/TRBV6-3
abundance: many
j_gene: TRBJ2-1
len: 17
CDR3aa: ASSRRTGTSGRADNEQF

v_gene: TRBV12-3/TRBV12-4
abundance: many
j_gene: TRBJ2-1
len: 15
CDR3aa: ASGWGSGSILVDEQF

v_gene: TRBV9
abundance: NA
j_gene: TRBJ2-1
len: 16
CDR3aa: ASSVTRNGTSAYNEQF

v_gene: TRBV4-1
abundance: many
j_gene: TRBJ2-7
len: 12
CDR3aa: ASSQQGASYEQY

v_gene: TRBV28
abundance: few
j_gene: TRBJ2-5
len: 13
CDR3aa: ASRFNRGRRETQY

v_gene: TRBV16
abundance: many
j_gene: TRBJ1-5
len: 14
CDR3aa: ASSQSNAVGNQPQH

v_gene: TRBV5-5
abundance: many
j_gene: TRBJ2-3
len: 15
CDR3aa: ASSVGTSGSGTDTQY

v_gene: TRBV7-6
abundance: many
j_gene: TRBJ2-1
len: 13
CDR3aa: ASSSLAGFGNEQF

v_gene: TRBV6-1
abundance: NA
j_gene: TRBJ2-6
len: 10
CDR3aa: ASGAGANVLT

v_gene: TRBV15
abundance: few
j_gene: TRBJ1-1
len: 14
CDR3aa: ATSRNPTAEFTEAF

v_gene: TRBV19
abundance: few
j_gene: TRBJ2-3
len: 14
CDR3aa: ASSILAGAVTDTQY

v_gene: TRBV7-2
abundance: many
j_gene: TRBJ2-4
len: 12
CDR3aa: ASSPDRGKNIQY

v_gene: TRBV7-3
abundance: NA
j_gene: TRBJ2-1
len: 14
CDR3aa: ASSLSTRLSGREQF

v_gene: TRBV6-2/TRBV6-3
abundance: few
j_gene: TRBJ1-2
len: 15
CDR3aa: ASSFGQGPGVLYGYT

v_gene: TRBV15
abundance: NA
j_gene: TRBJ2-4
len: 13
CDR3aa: ATSRGPGEFVGQY

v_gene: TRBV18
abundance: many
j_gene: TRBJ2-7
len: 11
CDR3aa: ASSYGPSYEQY

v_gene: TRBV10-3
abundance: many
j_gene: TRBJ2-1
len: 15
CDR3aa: AISESNGLAGVHEQF

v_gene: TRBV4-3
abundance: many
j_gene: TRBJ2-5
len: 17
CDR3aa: ASSQDLSASGAHGETQY

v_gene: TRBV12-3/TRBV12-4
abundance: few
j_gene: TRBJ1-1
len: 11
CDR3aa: ASTLVLSGEAF

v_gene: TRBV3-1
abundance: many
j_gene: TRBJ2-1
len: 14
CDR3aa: ASSKLRDSSYNEQF

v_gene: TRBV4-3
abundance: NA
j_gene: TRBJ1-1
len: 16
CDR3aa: ASSQARSGQGLNTEAF

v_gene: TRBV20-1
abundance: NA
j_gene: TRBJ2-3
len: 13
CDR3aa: SARDYSGRTDTQY

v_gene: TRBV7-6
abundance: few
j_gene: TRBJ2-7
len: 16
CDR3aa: ASSLSGLGGQDSYEQY

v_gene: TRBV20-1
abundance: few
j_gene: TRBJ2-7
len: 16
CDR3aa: SAKAGLAGEVRAYEQY

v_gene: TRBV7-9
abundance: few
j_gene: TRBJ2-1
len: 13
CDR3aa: ASSLGSGTYNEQF

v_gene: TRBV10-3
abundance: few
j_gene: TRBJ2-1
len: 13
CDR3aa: AIRAGLAGVYEQF

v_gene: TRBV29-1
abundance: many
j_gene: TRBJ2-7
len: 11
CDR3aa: SVGGFGPYEQY